This T cell receptor (beta chain) was found in a study of cytomegalovirus exposure and HLA in healthy donors. The PCR used 60 Vbeta and 13 Jbeta primers. Using immunoSEQ multiplex PCR, the repertoire was profiled, and TCRdb retains in-frame clones only, with some absent. The sample lists about 89,000 clones; 65% to 80% were seen once. The germline V gene encodes CDR1 SQVTM and CDR2 ANQGSEA. The CDR3 is made up of 14 amino acids. The V end lost 4 bases, the J end lost 0 bases, and 12 bases lay between the germline ends. The chain has TRBV29-1 and TRBJ1-1; no definite D call. Input material: PBMCs. This TCR was recovered from a man aged 25-45 years in good health and CMV-seronegative. CDR3 in DNA: TGCAGCGTTGGAGGGAGCCCCATGAACACTGAAGCTTTCTTT. It yields the protein CSVGGSPMNTEAFF.